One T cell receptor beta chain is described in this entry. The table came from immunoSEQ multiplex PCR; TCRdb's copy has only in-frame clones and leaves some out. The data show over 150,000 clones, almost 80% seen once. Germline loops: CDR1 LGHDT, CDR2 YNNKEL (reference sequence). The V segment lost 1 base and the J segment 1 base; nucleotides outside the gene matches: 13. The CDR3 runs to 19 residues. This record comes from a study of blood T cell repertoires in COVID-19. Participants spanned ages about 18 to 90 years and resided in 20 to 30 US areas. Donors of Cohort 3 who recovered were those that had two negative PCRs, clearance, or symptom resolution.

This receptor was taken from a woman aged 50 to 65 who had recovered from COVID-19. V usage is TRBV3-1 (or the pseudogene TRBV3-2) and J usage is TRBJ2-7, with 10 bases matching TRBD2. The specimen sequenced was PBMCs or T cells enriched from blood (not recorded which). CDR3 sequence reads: CASSQGIRLTSGLSYEQYF. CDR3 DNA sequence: TGTGCCAGCAGCCAAGGGATTCGGCTGACTAGCGGGCTTTCCTACGAGCAGTACTTC.